This TCR beta chain was found in a study of a mutant IDH1 vaccine in newly diagnosed glioma. As for the study in general: Vaccine dosing followed radiotherapy by 4-6 weeks, or accompanied temozolomide cycles. Visit V12 happened at week 35; visit V13 happened at week 47. Points from the study as a whole: Changes in top peripheral clonotypes did not appear linked to pseudoprogression.

Trimming at V came to 3 bases and at J to 8 bases, leaving 11 bases not matched to a gene. Germline values: CDR1 ENHRY, CDR2 SYGVKD. The CDR3 runs to 15 residues. Worth noting for this clone: The antigen is undetermined.

Regarding time point: week 35, safety follow-up. Alongside topical imiquimod, each dose of vaccine comprised 300 ug of mutant IDH1 20-mer peptide. Here immunoSEQ multiplex PCR was the method, and the copy in TCRdb shows in-frame clones only, minus some. The table has 29,000 or so clones, roughly four fifths seen once. Specimen: PBMCs, collected from a glioma patient whose treatment included an IDH1 peptide vaccine. The sequence derives from a man aged 45-65 years with glioma. This sequence joins TRBV10-3 and TRBJ1-2; TRBD1 aligns across 8 bases. CDR3 DNA sequence: TGTGCCATCAGTGATAACCCCGACAGGGGTGAAGGCTACACCTTC. Residues: CAISDNPDRGEGYTF.